The 16 T cell receptor beta chains reported below all come from one sample, sequenced in a study of blood T cell repertoires in COVID-19. Some clones are missing from TCRdb's copy, which holds only in-frame ones; the method was immunoSEQ multiplex PCR. The repertoire has about 300,000 clones, roughly 83% of them found once; the top ten carry 1.5% to 2%. Sequencing was performed on peripheral blood. The receptors were sampled from a woman between 50 and 59 years old with acute or convalescent COVID-19.

The chain combines TRBV7-3 with TRBJ2-2; TRBD2 agrees at 7 bases. CDR1 is SGHTA, CDR2 FQGTGA, per germline. The J segment lost 1 base and the V segment lost 6 bases, leaving 5 bases of the junction unmatched. This CDR3 region has 15 residues. The CDR3 region has the DNA TGTGCCAGCAGGTCTAGCGGAGGGAACACCGGGGAGCTGTTTTTT. Amino acid sequence: CASRSSGGNTGELFF.

This chain links TRBV9 with TRBJ1-4; tentative D call: TRBD1 (5 bases). V was cut by 0 bases and J by 8 bases, with 14 bases left in between. The CDR3 consists of 15 residues. CDR1 SGDLS and CDR2 YYNGEE come from the germline V gene. CDR3 protein: CASSVAPGSGEKLFF. In nucleotides, the CDR3 is TGTGCCAGCAGCGTAGCCCCAGGGTCGGGCGAAAAACTGTTTTTT.

The rearrangement joins TRBV29-1 to TRBJ1-2, with 9 bases matching TRBD1. This CDR3 comprises 15 residues. The V and J ends lost 2 bases and 3 bases, in that order; junction bases with no gene match: 7. Germline lookup yields CDR1 SQVTM and CDR2 ANQGSEA. The CDR3 loop reads CSVEWTGAGDYGYTF. In DNA form, the CDR3 reads TGCAGCGTTGAATGGACAGGGGCGGGGGACTATGGCTACACCTTC.

This clone has more than one count but fewer than ten. The chain links TRBV24-1 to TRBJ2-1, with 10 bases that match TRBD2. CDR3 length: 18 residues. Germline assignment: CDR1 KGHDR and CDR2 SFDVKD. With V trimmed by 3 bases and J by 0 bases, 7 bases remained unmatched. The chain's CDR3 is CATSDPWTSGDSYNEQFF. CDR3 nucleotide sequence: TGTGCCACCAGTGATCCCTGGACTAGCGGAGACTCCTACAATGAGCAGTTCTTC.

The chain uses TRBV2 and TRBJ2-7; D is perhaps TRBD2 (5 bases). Germline CDR1 SNHLY, CDR2 FYNNEI. The CDR3 contains 15 residues. V was cut by 1 base and J by 3 bases, with 13 bases left in between. CDR3 DNA: TGTGCCAGCAGTGAAGGGAGGACGCAGGTCTACGAGCAGTACTTC. This codes for CASSEGRTQVYEQYF.

The chain is built from TRBV9 and TRBJ2-1; maybe TRBD2 (6 bases). Germline CDR1 and CDR2: SGDLS and YYNGEE. V was clipped by 3 bases and J by 3 bases, with 22 bases between them. This CDR3 comprises 18 residues. CDR3 protein: CASSGRDARRGLYNEQFF. In nucleotides, the CDR3 is TGTGCCAGCAGCGGACGTGACGCGAGGCGGGGCCTCTACAATGAGCAGTTCTTC.

Notes on this clone: Distinct nucleotide sequences in the sample also encode this CDR3. CDR3: CASSPGQSGNTIYF. The CDR3 DNA sequence: TGTGCCAGCTCACCCGGACAGTCTGGAAACACCATATATTTT. The chain combines TRBV18 with TRBJ1-3, with TRBD1 as a possible D gene (6 bases). The V gene lost 3 bases and the J gene lost 1 base, with 7 bases spanning the gap. Germline CDR1 reads KGHSH; CDR2 reads LQKENI. The CDR3 is made up of 14 amino acids.

The rearrangement links TRBV9 to TRBJ2-1; unclear D gene. Trimming cost V 0 bases and J 0 bases, with 10 bases left between them. Germline CDR1 is SGDLS and CDR2 is YYNGEE. CDR3 length: 16 residues. CDR3 DNA sequence: TGTGCCAGCAGCGTAGGCGGAAGCTCCTCCTACAATGAGCAGTTCTTC. This gives the protein CASSVGGSSSYNEQFF.

The rearrangement links TRBV11-2 to TRBJ2-4; 14 bases line up with TRBD2. Germline loops: CDR1 SGHAT, CDR2 FQNNGV. This CDR3 has 17 residues. Germline trimming cut 3 bases from V and 0 bases from J; bases unmatched to any gene: 1. The CDR3 sequence: CASSLTSGREAKNIQYF. The CDR3 bases are TGTGCCAGCAGCTTGACTAGCGGGAGGGAAGCCAAAAACATTCAGTACTTC.

To note about this clone: Other DNA variants within this sample encode the same CDR3. The chain carries TRBV7-9 and TRBJ1-5, with D hard to call. With 1 base removed from V and 7 bases from J, the gap between germline ends came to 5 bases. Germline lookup yields CDR1 SEHNR and CDR2 FQNEAQ (reference sequence). This CDR3 spans 12 amino acids. Here the CDR3 DNA reads TGTGCCAGCAGCTTAGACTACCAGCCCCAGCATTTT. Translated: CASSLDYQPQHF.

The rearrangement joins TRBV7-2 to TRBJ1-1, with D unresolved. The CDR3 has 15 residues. The V end lost 6 bases, the J end lost 5 bases, and 19 bases lay between the germline ends. CDR1 and CDR2 (germline): SGHTA, FQGNSA. CDR3: CASSVLPGGGTEAFF. The DNA for the CDR3 is TGTGCCAGCAGTGTATTGCCGGGAGGAGGGACTGAAGCTTTCTTT.

The rearrangement uses TRBV30 and TRBJ1-2; no clear D gene. The length of the CDR3 is 13 residues. The germline gives CDR1 GTSNPN, CDR2 SVGIG (reference sequence). V lost 8 bases, J lost 4 bases, and 17 bases lay in between. CDR3 bases: TGTGCCACAACTGGGATGGGAGCCTATGGCTACACCTTC. This translates into CATTGMGAYGYTF.

V gene TRBV27 combines with J gene TRBJ1-1; TRBD1 might be the D (6 bases). Germline V lookup: CDR1 MNHEY, CDR2 SMNVEV (reference sequence). CDR3 size: 14 residues. V lost 3 bases, J lost 3 bases, and 11 bases lay in between. Here the CDR3 reads CASSFWGRYTEAFF. The CDR3 coding sequence is TGTGCCAGCAGTTTCTGGGGGCGATACACTGAAGCTTTCTTT.

This sequence joins TRBV25-1 and TRBJ2-7; 9 bases map to TRBD1. V lost 1 base, J lost 5 bases, and 6 bases stayed unmatched. Germline CDR1 is MGHDK and CDR2 is SYGVNS. The CDR3 has 15 amino acids. CDR3 protein: CASSESYRGLNEQYF. In DNA form, the CDR3 reads TGTGCCAGCAGTGAATCGTACAGGGGGCTCAACGAGCAGTACTTC.

This clone was found once. The chain has TRBV24-1 and TRBJ2-1; perhaps TRBD2 as D (6 bases). The CDR3 totals 18 residues. V was pared by 0 bases and J by 2 bases, with 16 bases between. In germline, CDR1 is KGHDR, CDR2 SFDVKD. CDR3: CATSDLSKVSGAYNEQFF. The CDR3 DNA reads TGTGCCACCAGTGATTTGTCTAAGGTTAGCGGTGCCTACAATGAGCAGTTCTTC.

The chain joins TRBV3-1 (or the pseudogene TRBV3-2) to TRBJ1-2; TRBD1 might be the D (6 bases). Germline V CDR1 and CDR2: LGHDT, YNNKEL (reference sequence). The V end was cut by 7 bases, the J end by 4 bases, with 13 bases between. The CDR3 has 13 amino acids. As DNA, the CDR3 is TGTGCCAGCAACTCACAGGGCTTCTATGGCTACACCTTC. Encoded protein: CASNSQGFYGYTF.